Listed below are T cell receptor beta chains from one sample, sequenced in a study of blood T cell repertoires in COVID-19. The repertoire was sequenced with immunoSEQ multiplex PCR; TCRdb's copy has only in-frame clones and lacks some. This table has 150,000 to 200,000 clones, approximately 90% appearing once. Material for sequencing was peripheral blood. These receptors were obtained from a man in his forties or fifties with active or convalescent COVID-19. The CDR3 runs from the conserved cysteine through the conserved F or W. The D gene is left open where the match is weak. Not every row has a clone size; where given, it reads once, few, many or a size class.

TRBV29-1,NA,TRBJ2-4,TRBD2,CSVEDAGGNIQYF,TGCAGCGTTGAAGATGCGGGAGGAAACATTCAGTACTTC
TRBV7-2,NA,TRBJ1-4,NA,CASGGGTEKLFF,TGTGCCTCTGGGGGGGGCACTGAAAAACTGTTTTTT
TRBV29-1,NA,TRBJ1-2,TRBD1,CSVGTTGGGYTF,TGCAGCGTTGGGACGACAGGGGGTGGCTACACCTTC
TRBV10-2,NA,TRBJ1-5,NA,CASSMTATYQPQHF,TGCGCCAGCAGTATGACAGCTACCTATCAGCCCCAGCATTTT
TRBV4-1,NA,TRBJ2-7,NA,CASSQQTGLHTYEQYF,TGCGCCAGCAGCCAACAAACAGGGCTGCACACCTACGAGCAGTACTTC
TRBV6-1,few,TRBJ1-1,NA,CASSEVRGNTEAFF,TGTGCCAGCAGTGAAGTACGAGGGAACACTGAAGCTTTCTTT
TRBV28,NA,TRBJ2-5,NA,CASSPTSTETQYF,TGTGCCAGCAGTCCTACTAGCACGGAGACCCAGTACTTC
TRBV7-9,NA,TRBJ2-5,TRBD2,CASSLGRGVDQETQYF,TGTGCCAGCAGCTTAGGGCGGGGGGTAGATCAAGAGACCCAGTACTTC
TRBV4-1,NA,TRBJ2-2,TRBD1,CATSTGMGELFF,TGCGCCACCTCGACAGGGATGGGGGAGCTGTTTTTT
TRBV24-1,NA,TRBJ1-2,TRBD1,CATSELDRVNCGYTF,TGTGCCACCAGTGAACTGGACAGGGTTAACTGTGGCTACACCTTC
TRBV6-2/TRBV6-3,NA,TRBJ2-3,TRBD2,CASSSGGATDTQYF,TGTGCCAGCAGTAGCGGGGGGGCCACAGATACGCAGTATTTT
TRBV2,NA,TRBJ2-1,TRBD2,CASTFSGGPYSEQFF,TGTGCCAGCACTTTTAGCGGGGGGCCCTATAGTGAGCAGTTCTTC
TRBV27,NA,TRBJ2-3,NA,CASSLKAREPYTQYF,TGTGCCAGCAGTTTAAAGGCCCGGGAGCCCTATACGCAGTATTTT
TRBV2,NA,TRBJ2-5,TRBD2,CASSEGVAGGQETQYF,TGTGCCAGCAGTGAGGGTGTAGCGGGAGGGCAAGAGACCCAGTACTTC
TRBV25-1,NA,TRBJ1-5,TRBD1,CASSDGQGGRNQPQHF,TGTGCCAGCAGTGATGGACAGGGGGGACGGAATCAGCCCCAGCATTTT
TRBV5-5,NA,TRBJ1-2,NA,CASSLADNYGYTF,TGTGCCAGCAGCTTGGCAGATAACTATGGCTACACCTTC